Listed below are T cell receptor beta chains from one sample, sequenced in a study of cytomegalovirus exposure and HLA in healthy donors. The protocol was immunoSEQ multiplex PCR, while the TCRdb copy is restricted to in-frame clones and leaves out a portion. Of 130,000 or so clones listed, roughly 80% were seen once; the top ten hold over 0.9%. Sequenced: PBMCs. The receptor set was obtained from a woman aged 60 to 75 in good health and CMV-seronegative. The CDR3 runs from the conserved cysteine through the conserved F or W. Fields, in order: V gene, clone size, D gene, J gene, CDR3 DNA, CDR3 protein. D genes are given only for firm matches. Clone size is given for some rows only: seen once, a few or many times, or a class if the clone is expanded.

v_call: TRBV6-1; clone_size: few; d_call: TRBD1; j_call: TRBJ1-4; cdr3_nt: TGTGCCAGCAGTGAATCCGGGACAGGGTTTGAAAAACTGTTTTTT; cdr3_aa: CASSESGTGFEKLFF
v_call: TRBV6-1; clone_size: NA; d_call: NA; j_call: TRBJ2-7; cdr3_nt: TGTGCCAGCACCCAGGAGGGATACGAGCAGTACTTC; cdr3_aa: CASTQEGYEQYF
v_call: TRBV4-1; clone_size: NA; d_call: TRBD1; j_call: TRBJ1-1; cdr3_nt: TGCGCCAGCAGAATGCAGGGGGAAGGGAACACTGAAGCTTTCTTT; cdr3_aa: CASRMQGEGNTEAFF
v_call: TRBV28; clone_size: few; d_call: TRBD2; j_call: TRBJ2-1; cdr3_nt: TGTGCCAGCAGCTTCGCTAGCGGACTGAACAATGAGCAGTTCTTC; cdr3_aa: CASSFASGLNNEQFF
v_call: TRBV30; clone_size: once; d_call: NA; j_call: TRBJ2-2; cdr3_nt: TGTGCCTGGAACAAGCCGGGGGAGAACACCGGGGAGCTGTTTTTT; cdr3_aa: CAWNKPGENTGELFF
v_call: TRBV20-1; clone_size: NA; d_call: NA; j_call: TRBJ2-7; cdr3_nt: TGCAGTGCTAGAGATCCGGACGAGCAGTACTTC; cdr3_aa: CSARDPDEQYF
v_call: TRBV9; clone_size: NA; d_call: TRBD1; j_call: TRBJ2-7; cdr3_nt: TGTGCCAGCAGCGTCGGGGACAGCTCCTACGAGCAGTACTTC; cdr3_aa: CASSVGDSSYEQYF
v_call: TRBV28; clone_size: NA; d_call: TRBD1; j_call: TRBJ1-2; cdr3_nt: TGTGCCAGCAGTTTCGGGGGACAGGGCTTCGGCTACACCTTC; cdr3_aa: CASSFGGQGFGYTF
v_call: TRBV9; clone_size: NA; d_call: TRBD1; j_call: TRBJ1-2; cdr3_nt: TGTGCCAGCAGCGACCCACAGGGGCGGCCTAACTATGGCTACACCTTC; cdr3_aa: CASSDPQGRPNYGYTF
v_call: TRBV7-7; clone_size: NA; d_call: NA; j_call: TRBJ1-5; cdr3_nt: TGTGCCAGCAGCTCCCAAGTGAGATATAGCAATCAGCCCCAGCATTTT; cdr3_aa: CASSSQVRYSNQPQHF
v_call: TRBV5-6; clone_size: few; d_call: NA; j_call: TRBJ2-3; cdr3_nt: TGTGCCAGCAGCTTCGGTGGGAGTTGGGCAGATACGCAGTATTTT; cdr3_aa: CASSFGGSWADTQYF
v_call: TRBV20-1; clone_size: NA; d_call: NA; j_call: TRBJ1-1; cdr3_nt: TGCAGGTTTAAGGGGGGGGCTGAAGCTTTCTTT; cdr3_aa: CRFKGGAEAFF
v_call: TRBV5-1; clone_size: NA; d_call: TRBD1; j_call: TRBJ1-1; cdr3_nt: TGCGCCAGCAGCCAGGGGCAGGGGGTAACTGAAGCTTTCTTT; cdr3_aa: CASSQGQGVTEAFF
v_call: TRBV4-1; clone_size: NA; d_call: NA; j_call: TRBJ2-7; cdr3_nt: TGCGCCAGCAGCCAAGAAACTGTGGCAGCGAGATCCTACGAGCAGTACTTC; cdr3_aa: CASSQETVAARSYEQYF
v_call: TRBV6-1; clone_size: NA; d_call: NA; j_call: TRBJ2-7; cdr3_nt: TGTGCCAGCAGTGAAAGCCTGGAGAGCTCCTACGAGCAGTACTTC; cdr3_aa: CASSESLESSYEQYF
v_call: TRBV27; clone_size: NA; d_call: TRBD1; j_call: TRBJ1-5; cdr3_nt: TGTGCCAGCAGACCCTACAGGGGCTACAATCAGCCCCAGCATTTT; cdr3_aa: CASRPYRGYNQPQHF
v_call: TRBV5-4; clone_size: NA; d_call: TRBD2; j_call: TRBJ2-3; cdr3_nt: TGTGCCAGCAGCCCGCGTGGACTAGCGGGAGAAACAGATACGCAGTATTTT; cdr3_aa: CASSPRGLAGETDTQYF
v_call: TRBV30; clone_size: once; d_call: NA; j_call: TRBJ2-7; cdr3_nt: TGTGCCTGGACCCAAATGGGACAAGGGTATCCAAGTCAGTACTTC; cdr3_aa: CAWTQMGQGYPSQYF
v_call: TRBV6-1; clone_size: NA; d_call: TRBD2; j_call: TRBJ2-3; cdr3_nt: TGTGCCAGCAGGAGGGGACTAGCGGAGACAGATACGCAGTATTTT; cdr3_aa: CASRRGLAETDTQYF
v_call: TRBV30; clone_size: NA; d_call: NA; j_call: TRBJ1-3; cdr3_nt: TGTGCCTGGAGTTCGGCGGGAGTCACTGGAAACACCATATATTTT; cdr3_aa: CAWSSAGVTGNTIYF
v_call: TRBV7-8; clone_size: NA; d_call: TRBD1; j_call: TRBJ1-4; cdr3_nt: TGTGCCAGCAGCTTAGCCCCCAGGGGGCAAGCTACTAATGAAAAACTGTTTTTT; cdr3_aa: CASSLAPRGQATNEKLFF
v_call: TRBV5-4; clone_size: few; d_call: NA; j_call: TRBJ2-1; cdr3_nt: TGTGCCAGCAGCTTACCCCTCTCCTGGGGACTCAATGAGCAGTTCTTC; cdr3_aa: CASSLPLSWGLNEQFF
v_call: TRBV2; clone_size: few; d_call: NA; j_call: TRBJ1-1; cdr3_nt: TGTGCCGGATCGGAGGGGAACACTGAAGCTTTCTTT; cdr3_aa: CAGSEGNTEAFF
v_call: TRBV2; clone_size: NA; d_call: TRBD1; j_call: TRBJ1-2; cdr3_nt: TGTGCCAGCAGCCCTGACAGGGGGCGTCAGTATGGCTACACCTTC; cdr3_aa: CASSPDRGRQYGYTF
v_call: TRBV7-9; clone_size: once; d_call: TRBD2; j_call: TRBJ2-1; cdr3_nt: TGTGCCAGCAGCCAAGGGCTAGCGGACTACAATGAGCAGTTCTTC; cdr3_aa: CASSQGLADYNEQFF
v_call: TRBV28; clone_size: NA; d_call: NA; j_call: TRBJ2-3; cdr3_nt: TGTGCCAGCAGTTTATTCGGGGGCACAGATACGCAGTATTTT; cdr3_aa: CASSLFGGTDTQYF
v_call: TRBV11-2; clone_size: NA; d_call: TRBD2; j_call: TRBJ2-7; cdr3_nt: TGTGCCAGCGCAGCGGGACTCCGATACGAGCAGTACTTC; cdr3_aa: CASAAGLRYEQYF
v_call: TRBV7-3; clone_size: once; d_call: NA; j_call: TRBJ2-6; cdr3_nt: TGTGCCAGCAGCTTAAGTCTCTCTGGGGCCAACGTCCTGACTTTC; cdr3_aa: CASSLSLSGANVLTF
v_call: TRBV7-3; clone_size: NA; d_call: TRBD2; j_call: TRBJ2-7; cdr3_nt: TGTGCCAGCAGCCTCGGACTAGCGGGAGGATTCGACGAGCAGTACTTC; cdr3_aa: CASSLGLAGGFDEQYF
v_call: TRBV11-2; clone_size: NA; d_call: TRBD1; j_call: TRBJ1-1; cdr3_nt: TGTGCCAGCAGCTTCCAGGGCCAGACAGGGACTGAAGCTTTCTTT; cdr3_aa: CASSFQGQTGTEAFF
v_call: TRBV7-2; clone_size: NA; d_call: NA; j_call: TRBJ2-7; cdr3_nt: TGTGCCAGCAGCCAACAAAACTACGAGCAGTACTTC; cdr3_aa: CASSQQNYEQYF
v_call: TRBV9; clone_size: once; d_call: TRBD2; j_call: TRBJ2-2; cdr3_nt: TGTGCCAGCAGCGTAACTAGCGGGAACACCGGGGAGCTGTTTTTT; cdr3_aa: CASSVTSGNTGELFF
v_call: TRBV5-1; clone_size: NA; d_call: TRBD1; j_call: TRBJ2-1; cdr3_nt: TGCGCCAGCAGCCGTAAACAGGGGTCGGGCAATGAGCAGTTCTTC; cdr3_aa: CASSRKQGSGNEQFF
v_call: TRBV29-1; clone_size: NA; d_call: TRBD1; j_call: TRBJ1-2; cdr3_nt: TGCAGCGGCCTCGGGACAGAATATGGCTACACCTTC; cdr3_aa: CSGLGTEYGYTF
v_call: TRBV19; clone_size: few; d_call: TRBD1; j_call: TRBJ1-5; cdr3_nt: TGTGCCAGTAGTGCCTCAGGGGGTTATGGCAATCAGCCCCAGCATTTT; cdr3_aa: CASSASGGYGNQPQHF
v_call: TRBV28; clone_size: NA; d_call: TRBD1; j_call: TRBJ1-5; cdr3_nt: TGTGCCAGCAGTCAGGACAGGGCTAGCAATCAGCCCCAGCATTTT; cdr3_aa: CASSQDRASNQPQHF
v_call: TRBV5-1; clone_size: NA; d_call: TRBD2; j_call: TRBJ2-5; cdr3_nt: TGCGCCAGCAAAGCGGGGATACAAGAGACCCAGTACTTC; cdr3_aa: CASKAGIQETQYF
v_call: TRBV27; clone_size: NA; d_call: NA; j_call: TRBJ1-1; cdr3_nt: TGTGCCAGCAGACGGGACACAGCGATTACGAACACTGAAGCTTTCTTT; cdr3_aa: CASRRDTAITNTEAFF
v_call: TRBV7-9; clone_size: once; d_call: TRBD2; j_call: TRBJ2-5; cdr3_nt: TGTGCCAGCAGCTTAGGGGTACTAGCGACTGAGACCCAGTACTTC; cdr3_aa: CASSLGVLATETQYF
v_call: TRBV4-1; clone_size: few; d_call: NA; j_call: TRBJ2-5; cdr3_nt: TGCGCCAGCAGCCAAGAGGACAGCGGAGCCCAGTACTTC; cdr3_aa: CASSQEDSGAQYF
v_call: TRBV7-9; clone_size: NA; d_call: NA; j_call: TRBJ2-7; cdr3_nt: TGTTCCAGCAGCCTGCCAGGGGCGGTAGCCTACGAGCAGTACTTC; cdr3_aa: CSSSLPGAVAYEQYF
v_call: TRBV7-2; clone_size: NA; d_call: NA; j_call: TRBJ1-1; cdr3_nt: TGTGCCAGCAGCTTAATTGGACACTACACTGAAGCTTTCTTT; cdr3_aa: CASSLIGHYTEAFF
v_call: TRBV5-1; clone_size: few; d_call: NA; j_call: TRBJ2-7; cdr3_nt: TGCGCCAGCAGCTTGTTGGCAGGGGCCTACGAGCAGTACTTC; cdr3_aa: CASSLLAGAYEQYF
v_call: TRBV7-6; clone_size: NA; d_call: TRBD1; j_call: TRBJ2-3; cdr3_nt: TGTGCCAGCAGCCCCGGACAGGGGGGGGCAGATACGCAGTATTTT; cdr3_aa: CASSPGQGGADTQYF
v_call: TRBV7-6; clone_size: once; d_call: NA; j_call: TRBJ2-5; cdr3_nt: TGTGCCAGCAGCTTAGTGGCTGGTCGGACCCAGTACTTC; cdr3_aa: CASSLVAGRTQYF
v_call: TRBV5-1; clone_size: NA; d_call: NA; j_call: TRBJ2-6; cdr3_nt: TGCGCCAGCAGCCCGGGATCTACCTCTGGGGCCAACGTCCTGACTTTC; cdr3_aa: CASSPGSTSGANVLTF
v_call: TRBV27; clone_size: NA; d_call: NA; j_call: TRBJ2-6; cdr3_nt: TGTGCCAGCAGCCAACTCCCTGGGGCCAACGTCCTGACTTTC; cdr3_aa: CASSQLPGANVLTF
v_call: TRBV19; clone_size: NA; d_call: NA; j_call: TRBJ2-7; cdr3_nt: TGTGCCAGTAGTATGGACAAGACCTACGAGCAGTACTTC; cdr3_aa: CASSMDKTYEQYF
v_call: TRBV18; clone_size: NA; d_call: NA; j_call: TRBJ2-5; cdr3_nt: TGTGCCAGCTCAAGGGACAAAAAAGAGACCCAGTACTTC; cdr3_aa: CASSRDKKETQYF
v_call: TRBV19; clone_size: NA; d_call: TRBD2; j_call: TRBJ2-1; cdr3_nt: TGTGCCAGTAGTAGCGGGAGGTATTACAATGAGCAGTTCTTC; cdr3_aa: CASSSGRYYNEQFF
v_call: TRBV21-1; clone_size: NA; d_call: NA; j_call: TRBJ2-5; cdr3_nt: TGTGCCAGCAGCAAAGAGACTGCCGGGGACCAAGAGACCCAGTACTTC; cdr3_aa: CASSKETAGDQETQYF
v_call: TRBV2; clone_size: NA; d_call: TRBD2; j_call: TRBJ2-3; cdr3_nt: TGTGCCAGCAGCGAGGGGACTAGCGGACCCACAGATACGCAGTATTTT; cdr3_aa: CASSEGTSGPTDTQYF
v_call: TRBV5-1; clone_size: NA; d_call: NA; j_call: TRBJ1-3; cdr3_nt: TGCGCCAGCAGCCCCGCCAGCTCTGGAAACACCATATATTTT; cdr3_aa: CASSPASSGNTIYF
v_call: TRBV10-2; clone_size: NA; d_call: NA; j_call: TRBJ2-2; cdr3_nt: TGCGCCAGCAGGGGTGTCCCCGGGATGGGCGGAGGGGAGAACACCGGGGAGCTGTTTTTT; cdr3_aa: CASRGVPGMGGGENTGELFF
v_call: TRBV6-1; clone_size: NA; d_call: NA; j_call: TRBJ1-2; cdr3_nt: TGTGCCAGCAGTGAGTTTCTTGTTCGGCAGGGGTATGGCTACACCTTC; cdr3_aa: CASSEFLVRQGYGYTF
v_call: TRBV18; clone_size: NA; d_call: TRBD2; j_call: TRBJ2-7; cdr3_nt: TGTGCCAGCTCCCCGGCTAGCGGCTCCTACGAGCAGTACTTC; cdr3_aa: CASSPASGSYEQYF
v_call: TRBV2; clone_size: NA; d_call: TRBD2; j_call: TRBJ2-1; cdr3_nt: TGTGCCAGCAGTCAAAGGACTAGCGGGGCCTACAATGAGCAGTTCTTC; cdr3_aa: CASSQRTSGAYNEQFF
v_call: TRBV7-2; clone_size: NA; d_call: TRBD1; j_call: TRBJ1-6; cdr3_nt: TGTGCCAGCAGCTTAGGGTTCCCGACAGGGAATTCACCCCTCCACTTT; cdr3_aa: CASSLGFPTGNSPLHF
v_call: TRBV9; clone_size: NA; d_call: TRBD1; j_call: TRBJ1-3; cdr3_nt: TGTGCCAGCAGCCCGACAGGGGGAAACACCATATATTTT; cdr3_aa: CASSPTGGNTIYF